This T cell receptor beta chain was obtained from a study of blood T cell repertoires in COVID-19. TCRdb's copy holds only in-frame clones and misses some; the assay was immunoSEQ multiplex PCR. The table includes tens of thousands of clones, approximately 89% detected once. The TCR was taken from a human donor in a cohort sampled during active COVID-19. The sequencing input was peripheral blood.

CDR3 DNA: TGTGCCAGCAGTTTACTAAGGGGACTTGAAGCTTTCTTT. Its translation is CASSLLRGLEAFF. This sequence joins TRBV28 and TRBJ1-1, with a tentative D call TRBD1 (5 bases). The CDR3 totals 13 residues. Germline V gene lookup returns CDR1 MDHEN and CDR2 SYDVKM. Trimming pared 2 bases from V and 7 bases from J, leaving 11 bases between. Supplemented by reference TRBV28 and TRBJ1-1, the full variable domain reads DVKVTQSSRYLVKRTGEKVFLECVQDMDHENMFWYRQDPGLGLRLIYFSYDVKMKEKGDIPEGYSVSREKKERFSLILESASTNQTSMYLCASSLLRGLEAFFGQGTRLTVV.